One and the same sample provided the 24 T cell receptor beta chains below, sequenced in a study of CD8+ T cells in alopecia areata. Sequencing templates came from extracted RNA that was reverse transcribed into cDNA. This table comes from immunoSEQ multiplex PCR, and its TCRdb copy is limited to in-frame clones, with some not included. The top ten hold about 1.3% of the sample, which has 150,000 to 200,000 clones, more than 55% seen once. Treatment denoted: oral pan-JAK inhibitor, 5-10 mg twice daily. The sequencing used CD4+ T cells sorted from blood, collected around week 49, from a patient treated with tofacitinib. The receptors derive from a human donor with alopecia areata.

The chain couples TRBV27 to TRBJ1-4; no firm D call. The CDR3 contains 14 residues. Trimming stripped 6 bases from V and 8 bases from J, with 16 bases between. The germline V gene has CDR1 MNHEY and CDR2 SMNVEV (reference sequence). Here the CDR3 reads CASSAGKAREKLFF. The CDR3 DNA follows: TGTGCCAGCAGCGCCGGGAAAGCTCGGGAAAAACTGTTTTTT.

The table lists this clone with a few counts. This chain uses TRBV6-6 with TRBJ1-4; D call uncertain. Trimming cost V 3 bases and J 3 bases, with 8 bases left between them. Germline loops: CDR1 MNHNY, CDR2 SVGAGI (reference sequence). This CDR3 region has 14 residues. DNA for the CDR3: TGTGCCAGCAGTTATAAGACGGCTAATGAAAAACTGTTTTTT. Translating gives CASSYKTANEKLFF.

The gene calls are TRBV7-2 and TRBJ2-7; D call uncertain. V lost 0 bases and J lost 2, with 11 bases in between. CDR1 and CDR2 from the germline V gene are SGHTA and FQGNSA. This CDR3 has 15 amino acids. In DNA, the CDR3 is TGTGCCAGCAGCTTAGCCGTAGGACGGACCTACGAGCAGTACTTC. Encoded protein: CASSLAVGRTYEQYF.

This clone has only a few counts. V and J are TRBV30 and TRBJ1-6, with D possibly being TRBD1 (5 bases). From germline, CDR1 is GTSNPN and CDR2 SVGIG (reference sequence). V was clipped by 4 bases and J by 7 bases, with 14 bases between them. This CDR3 spans 14 amino acids. CDR3 loop: CAWKSPGINSPLHF. The DNA of the CDR3 is TGTGCCTGGAAGTCTCCAGGGATAAATTCACCCCTCCACTTT.

V usage is TRBV29-1 and J usage is TRBJ1-1, with a possible D match to TRBD1 (5 bases). The CDR3 consists of 13 residues. Trimming took off 4 bases at V and 1 base at J, with 10 bases between the two ends. Germline loops: CDR1 SQVTM, CDR2 ANQGSEA. The CDR3 loop reads CSVGLGANTEAFF. Here the CDR3 DNA reads TGCAGCGTTGGTTTAGGGGCGAACACTGAAGCTTTCTTT. Full variable domain (missing parts from reference TRBV29-1 and TRBJ1-1): SAVISQKPSRDICQRGTSLTIQCQVDSQVTMMFWYRQQPGQSLTLIATANQGSEATYESGFVIDKFPISRPNLTFSTLTVSNMSPEDSSIYLCSVGLGANTEAFFGQGTRLTVV.

This chain links TRBV29-1 with TRBJ1-2, with D possibly being TRBD1 (6 bases). Germline V CDR1 and CDR2: SQVTM, ANQGSEA. V dropped 7 bases and J dropped 7 bases, with 13 bases sitting between them. This CDR3 is built from 11 residues. The CDR3 sequence is CSDRDVGGYTF. The CDR3 nucleotides are TGCAGCGACAGGGACGTGGGTGGCTACACCTTC. Filled out from reference TRBV29-1 and TRBJ1-2, the complete variable domain reads SAVISQKPSRDICQRGTSLTIQCQVDSQVTMMFWYRQQPGQSLTLIATANQGSEATYESGFVIDKFPISRPNLTFSTLTVSNMSPEDSSIYLCSDRDVGGYTFGSGTRLTVV.

The DNA for the CDR3 is TGCAGCGTTGAAGATCGGGTTTCCTACAATGAGCAGTTCTTC. This sequence encodes CSVEDRVSYNEQFF. The chain uses TRBV29-1 and TRBJ2-1, with D unclear. Deletions cut 0 bases from V and 1 base from J, with 7 bases between. CDR1 and CDR2 (germline): SQVTM, ANQGSEA. The CDR3 covers 14 residues.

The J gene is TRBJ1-2, the V gene TRBV4-1, with TRBD1 matching 9 bases. The CDR3 extends over 21 amino acids. CDR1 is MGHRA, CDR2 YSYEKL, per germline. V lost 0 bases to trimming and J lost 2 bases; unmatched junction nucleotides: 19. The DNA of the CDR3 is TGCGCCAGCAGCCAAGATATGGGTAGGGCCAATCTACAGGGGGCGAACTATGGCTACACCTTC. Translation gives CASSQDMGRANLQGANYGYTF.

The chain uses TRBV10-2 and TRBJ2-5; TRBD1 or TRBD2 may be the D gene (5 bases each). Trimming stripped 5 bases from V and 1 base from J, with 11 bases between. CDR3 length: 14 residues. The germline gives CDR1 WSHSY, CDR2 SAAADI. CDR3 DNA: TGCGCCAGCAGTCCGGGACGGATCCAAGAGACCCAGTACTTC. Encoded protein: CASSPGRIQETQYF.

As regards this clone: At one of its ends the junction is not consistent with the germline gene, which may arise from a read error. The chain joins TRBV29-1 to TRBJ1-4; tentatively, D is TRBD1 (6 bases). The CDR3 loop spans 13 amino acids. From germline, CDR1 is SQVTM and CDR2 ANQGSEA. CDR3: CSVEGGGNQRKLF. DNA for the CDR3: TGCAGCGTCGAGGGAGGGGGGAACCAACGGAAACTTTTT. Looking up the rest from reference TRBV29-1 and TRBJ1-4 gives the full variable domain: SAVISQKPSRDICQRGTSLTIQCQVDSQVTMMFWYRQQPGQSLTLIATANQGSEATYESGFVIDKFPISRPNLTFSTLTVSNMSPEDSSIYLCSVEGGGNQRKLFGSGTQLSVL.

This chain uses TRBV29-1 with TRBJ1-2; 7 nucleotides align to TRBD1. J was trimmed by 1 base and V by 2 bases; bases with no gene match: 1. Germline loops: CDR1 SQVTM, CDR2 ANQGSEA. The CDR3 is 13 amino acids. CDR3 protein: CSVERDSNYGYTF. In nucleotides, the CDR3 is TGCAGCGTTGAAAGGGACAGTAACTATGGCTACACCTTC. Full variable domain (remainder filled in from reference TRBV29-1 and TRBJ1-2): SAVISQKPSRDICQRGTSLTIQCQVDSQVTMMFWYRQQPGQSLTLIATANQGSEATYESGFVIDKFPISRPNLTFSTLTVSNMSPEDSSIYLCSVERDSNYGYTFGSGTRLTVV.

The chain recombines TRBV9 with TRBJ2-1, with D hard to call. Germline V lookup: CDR1 SGDLS, CDR2 YYNGEE. V was shortened by 4 bases and J by 0 bases, with 14 bases between the two germline ends. The length of the CDR3 is 16 residues. The CDR3 region is CASSLPQSGSYNEQFF. CDR3 DNA: TGTGCCAGCAGCTTACCCCAGTCCGGCTCCTACAATGAGCAGTTCTTC.

J is TRBJ2-5 and V is TRBV5-1, with D tentatively TRBD1 or TRBD2 (7 bases each). V lost 1 base to trimming and J lost 3 bases, with 13 bases between them. CDR1 and CDR2 from the germline V gene are SGHRS and YFSETQ. CDR3 length: 15 residues. In DNA, the CDR3 is TGCGCCAGCAGCTTGTCGACAGGGAGGGAAGAGACCCAGTACTTC. Amino acid sequence: CASSLSTGREETQYF.

The genes are TRBV21-1 and TRBJ1-6; the table calls TRBD1, which could not be checked here. TRBV21-1 counts as a pseudogene. The CDR3 has 14 residues. DNA for the CDR3: TGTGCCAGCAAGGGACAGTGCTATAATTCACCCCTCCACTTT. This translates into CASKGQCYNSPLHF.

The genes are TRBV4-1 and TRBJ1-5; no definite D call. The V gene lost 1 base and the J gene lost 3 bases, with 10 bases spanning the gap. The CDR3 covers 15 residues. Germline V gives CDR1 MGHRA, CDR2 YSYEKL. This CDR3 reads CASSQGSVPNQPQHF. In DNA form, the CDR3 reads TGCGCCAGCAGCCAAGGATCAGTCCCCAATCAGCCCCAGCATTTT.

V usage is TRBV20-1 and J usage is TRBJ2-7, with D possibly TRBD2 on 6 matching bases. The CDR3 covers 11 residues. Per germline, CDR1 DFQATT and CDR2 SNEGSKA (reference sequence). V lost 6 bases and J 6 bases, leaving 12 bases between the germline ends. The CDR3 sequence: CSAYSGFEQYF. CDR3 coding DNA: TGCAGTGCCTATAGCGGATTCGAGCAGTACTTC.

This clone appeared a few times. This chain links TRBV9 with TRBJ2-5; 13 nucleotides agree with TRBD2. Germline V CDR1 and CDR2: SGDLS, YYNGEE. The CDR3 consists of 14 residues. J lost 10 bases, V lost 3 bases, and 6 bases had no gene match. The CDR3 DNA is TGTGCCAGCAGCGCTGGGACTAGCGGGGTTGACCAGTACTTC. Its protein product is CASSAGTSGVDQYF.

This chain uses TRBV20-1 with TRBJ1-2; D is unresolved. V was trimmed by 2 bases and J by 7 bases, leaving 5 bases between them. Germline V CDR1 and CDR2: DFQATT, SNEGSKA (reference sequence). This CDR3 spans 10 amino acids. The CDR3 region is CSARHRGYTF. CDR3 DNA sequence: TGCAGTGCTAGACACCGTGGCTACACCTTC.

In its sample, this clone ranks as medium-sized (0.01 to 0.1%). This chain connects TRBV5-1 to TRBJ2-1; D is unclear. V lost 3 bases and J 7 bases, leaving 11 bases between the germline ends. CDR3 length: 13 amino acids. Germline V gives CDR1 SGHRS, CDR2 YFSETQ. The CDR3 DNA reads TGCGCCAGCAGCTATTCAAATCTTAATGAGCAGTTCTTC. Amino acid sequence: CASSYSNLNEQFF. Based on the CDR3 plus reference TRBV5-1 and TRBJ2-1, the full variable domain is KAGVTQTPRYLIKTRGQQVTLSCSPISGHRSVSWYQQTPGQGLQFLFEYFSETQRNKGNFPGRFSGRQFSNSRSEMNVSTLELGDSALYLCASSYSNLNEQFFGPGTRLTVL.

The chain recombines TRBV7-2 with TRBJ2-7; TRBD1 or TRBD2 may be the D gene (6 bases each). This CDR3 spans 13 amino acids. Deletions cut 6 bases from V and 4 bases from J, with 13 bases between. Per the germline V gene, CDR1 is SGHTA and CDR2 is FQGNSA. The CDR3 nucleotides are TGTGCCAGCAGGAATGGGGGGACATACGAGCAGTACTTC. Amino acid sequence: CASRNGGTYEQYF.

The V and J genes are TRBV7-4 and TRBJ2-4; possible D gene TRBD1, 6 bases. This CDR3 comprises 15 residues. Trimming removed 1 base at V and 3 bases at J, with 10 bases between. Germline-derived CDR1 and CDR2 are SGHVT and SQSDAQ. CDR3 sequence reads: CASSLGQVDKNIQYF. As DNA, the CDR3 is TGTGCCAGCAGCTTAGGACAGGTGGACAAAAACATTCAGTACTTC.

This clone showed up just a few times. The chain joins TRBV7-6 to TRBJ2-7; D unclear. The CDR3 is 14 residues long. The germline gives CDR1 SGHVS, CDR2 FNYEAQ. Trimming removed 1 base from V and 1 base from J, with 8 bases in between. The CDR3 region is CASSLDLKSYEQYF. CDR3 nucleotide sequence: TGTGCCAGCAGCTTAGACCTGAAATCCTACGAGCAGTACTTC.

The chain joins TRBV7-9 to TRBJ1-5; unclear D gene. This CDR3 spans 12 amino acids. Germline assignment: CDR1 SEHNR and CDR2 FQNEAQ (reference sequence). The V and J ends lost 5 bases and 9 bases respectively, with 11 bases between them. The DNA of the CDR3 is TGTGCCAGCAGCATACCTTCGGGGCCCCAGCATTTT. Its protein product is CASSIPSGPQHF.

V gene TRBV29-1 combines with J gene TRBJ1-1, with D maybe TRBD1 (5 bases). The CDR3 is 14 amino acids. Germline assignment: CDR1 SQVTM and CDR2 ANQGSEA. The ends were cut back, 4 bases at V and 0 bases at J, with 12 bases in the middle. CDR3 DNA sequence: TGCAGCGTTGTCCCCCGACAGTTGAACACTGAAGCTTTCTTT. Residues: CSVVPRQLNTEAFF.